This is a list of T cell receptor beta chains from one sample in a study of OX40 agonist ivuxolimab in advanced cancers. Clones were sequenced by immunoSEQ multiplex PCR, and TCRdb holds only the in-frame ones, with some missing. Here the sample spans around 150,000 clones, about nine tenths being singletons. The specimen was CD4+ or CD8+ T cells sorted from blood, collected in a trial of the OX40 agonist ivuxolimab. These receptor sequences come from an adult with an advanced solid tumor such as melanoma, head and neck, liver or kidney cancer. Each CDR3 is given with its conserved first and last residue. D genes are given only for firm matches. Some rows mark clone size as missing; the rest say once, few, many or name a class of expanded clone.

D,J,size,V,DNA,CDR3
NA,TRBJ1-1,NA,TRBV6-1,TGTGCCAGCAGCCTTTCGAGGGGAAGCACTGAAGCTTTCTTT,CASSLSRGSTEAFF
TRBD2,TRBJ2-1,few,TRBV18,TGTGCCAGCTCACGGCTAGCGGGAGATCATGAGCAGTTCTTC,CASSRLAGDHEQFF
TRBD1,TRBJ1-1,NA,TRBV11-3,TGTGCCAGCAGCTGGGAGACAGGGATGCAGACTGAAGCTTTCTTT,CASSWETGMQTEAFF
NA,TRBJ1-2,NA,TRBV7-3,TGTGCCAGCAGCTCGTATAGTCCTAACTATGGCTACACCTTC,CASSSYSPNYGYTF
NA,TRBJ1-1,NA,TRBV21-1,TGTGCCAGCAGCAGACAGGGGGCGAATGAAGCTTTCTTT,CASSRQGANEAFF
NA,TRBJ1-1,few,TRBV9,TGTGCCAGCAGCGTAGATAGACAACCGAACACTGAAGCTTTCTTT,CASSVDRQPNTEAFF
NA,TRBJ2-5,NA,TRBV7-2,TGTGCCAGCAGCTTAGGGGGAGATCCGGTCCTAGGGACCCAGTACTTC,CASSLGGDPVLGTQYF
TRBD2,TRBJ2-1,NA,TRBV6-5,TGTGCCAGCAGTTCGCCTACAGGGCGGGGGGGCAATGAGCAGTTCTTC,CASSSPTGRGGNEQFF
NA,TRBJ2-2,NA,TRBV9,TGTGCCAGCAGCGTAGAACTTCTTAACACCGGGGAGCTGTTTTTT,CASSVELLNTGELFF
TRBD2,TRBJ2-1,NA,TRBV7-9,TGTGCCAGCAGCCCAGTCGGACTAGCGGGAGTCAATGAGCAGTTCTTC,CASSPVGLAGVNEQFF
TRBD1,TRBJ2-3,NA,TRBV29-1,TGCAGCGTTGAACCGCCCTTCGACAGGGCAGATACGCAGTATTTT,CSVEPPFDRADTQYF
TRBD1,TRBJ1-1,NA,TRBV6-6,TGTGCCACCGAATCGCCTGACAGGGTAACTGAAGCTTTCTTT,CATESPDRVTEAFF
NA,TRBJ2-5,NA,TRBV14,TGTGCCAGCAGCCTCGGAGCGGAAGAGACCCAGTACTTC,CASSLGAEETQYF
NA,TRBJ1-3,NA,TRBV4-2,TGTGCCAGCAGCACACAGGGAGAGGACCGAAACACCATATATTTT,CASSTQGEDRNTIYF
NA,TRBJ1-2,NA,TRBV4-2,TGTGCCAGCAGCCAAGATTACCGGGACTATGGCTACACCTTC,CASSQDYRDYGYTF
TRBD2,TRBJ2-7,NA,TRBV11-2,TGTGCCAGCAGGGGGTATAGCGGGAGCTCCTACGAGCAGTACTTC,CASRGYSGSSYEQYF
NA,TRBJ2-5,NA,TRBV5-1,TGCGCCAGCAGCTTGGCCTCGGGGCGCAGGGGAGAGACCCAGTACTTC,CASSLASGRRGETQYF
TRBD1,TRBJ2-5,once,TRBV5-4,TGTGCCAGCAGCCGAAGAGACAGGGAACAGACCCAGTACTTC,CASSRRDREQTQYF
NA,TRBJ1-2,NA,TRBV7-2,TGTGCCAGCAGCTTAGACAGGGTTTCAGGTGGCTACACCTTC,CASSLDRVSGGYTF
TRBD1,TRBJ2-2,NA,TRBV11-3,TGTGCCAGCAGCTCGCGGGACAGGGCACCCACCGGGGAGCTGTTTTTT,CASSSRDRAPTGELFF
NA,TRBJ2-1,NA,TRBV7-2,TGTGCCAGCAGCTTAGGGTTTAGCTGGAATGAGCAGTTCTTC,CASSLGFSWNEQFF
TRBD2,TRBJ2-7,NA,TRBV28,TGTGCCAGCAGTTTTTCGCGGGGGTCCTACGAGCAGTACTTC,CASSFSRGSYEQYF
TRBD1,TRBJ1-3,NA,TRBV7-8,TGTGCCAGCAGCTTAGGAGTAGGACAGGGGTCTGGAAACACCATATATTTT,CASSLGVGQGSGNTIYF
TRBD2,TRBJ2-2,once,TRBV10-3,TGTGCCACCGCCTTGTACGCGGGGGAGAACACCGGGGAGCTGTTTTTT,CATALYAGENTGELFF
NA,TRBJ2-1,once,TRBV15,TGTGCCACCAGCAGAGATAGTTCCGCAACTTACAATGAGCAGTTCTTC,CATSRDSSATYNEQFF
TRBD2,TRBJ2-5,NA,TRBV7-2,TGTGCCAGCAGCTTAGCGCCCCGGACTAGCGGGTACCAAGAGACCCAGTACTTC,CASSLAPRTSGYQETQYF
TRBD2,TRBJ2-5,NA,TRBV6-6,TGTGCCAGCAGTTATGTGGTAGCGGGAGAGACCCAGTACTTC,CASSYVVAGETQYF
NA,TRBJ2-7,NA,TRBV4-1,TGCGCCAGCAGCCAGGTACCAGGGGACGAGCAGTACTTC,CASSQVPGDEQYF
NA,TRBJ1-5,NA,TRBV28,TGTGCCAGCAGTTTATCAGGTCCTAGCAATCAGCCCCAGCATTTT,CASSLSGPSNQPQHF
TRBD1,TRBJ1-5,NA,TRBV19,TGTGCCAGTAGTCCCACAGGGGGCGCGGGGGGTCAGCCCCAGCATTTT,CASSPTGGAGGQPQHF
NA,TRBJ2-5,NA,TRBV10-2,TGCGCCAGCAGTGAGGCCCGGTTCCAAGAGACCCAGTACTTC,CASSEARFQETQYF
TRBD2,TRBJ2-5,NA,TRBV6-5,TGTGCCAGCAGTTACTCCCTAGCGGGACTTGGAGAGACCCAGTACTTC,CASSYSLAGLGETQYF
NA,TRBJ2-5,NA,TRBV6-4,TGTGCCAGCAGTGACGGGGACCGACAGACCCAGTACTTC,CASSDGDRQTQYF
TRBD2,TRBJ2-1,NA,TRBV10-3,TGTGCCATCAGAGGACTAGCGCCAAGCTCCTACAATGAGCAGTTCTTC,CAIRGLAPSSYNEQFF
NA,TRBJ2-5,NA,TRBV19,TGTGCCAGTAGTATACAGGCAGGGGCCATTCAAGAGACCCAGTACTTC,CASSIQAGAIQETQYF
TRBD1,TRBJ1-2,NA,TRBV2,TGTGCCAGCAGTCAACAGGGGGCTGGCTATGGCTACACCTTC,CASSQQGAGYGYTF
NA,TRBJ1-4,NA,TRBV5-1,TGCGCCAGCAGCCCAACAGGGTCAGCTAATGAAAAACTGTTTTTT,CASSPTGSANEKLFF
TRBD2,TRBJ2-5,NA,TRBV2,TGTGCCAGCCCTTCGGGGACTAGCGGGAGTCAGGGGCAGACCCAGTACTTC,CASPSGTSGSQGQTQYF